Listed here is a single T cell receptor (beta chain). This CDR3 is 15 amino acids long. The V segment lost 3 bases and the J segment 1 base; nucleotides outside the gene matches: 4. In germline, CDR1 is SNHLY, CDR2 FYNNEI. This sample was included in a study of blood T cell repertoires in COVID-19. Sequencing used immunoSEQ multiplex PCR; TCRdb keeps in-frame clones, though not all of them. The sample records under 200,000 clones, 80% being singletons. This chain links TRBV2 with TRBJ1-1; the match to TRBD1 covers 8 bases. Source material: PBMCs or T cells enriched from blood (not recorded which). The TCR originated in a woman aged 60-70 years who had recovered from COVID-19. The CDR3 sequence: CASSERDRGNTEAFF. The CDR3 DNA follows: TGTGCCAGCAGTGAGAGAGACAGGGGGAACACTGAAGCTTTCTTT.